This T cell receptor beta chain was identified during a study of T cell repertoires in cytomegalovirus infection. About the research overall: A matching HLA type, together with CMV infection, was signaled by public TCR beta signatures. Broader study findings: Identification of carriers of CMV plus the relevant HLA was performed using cumulative public TCR beta family frequency. In two of eight donors, the top clonotype was HLA-C-restricted CMV-specific.

TCRdb passed the reads through MiXCR, listing each CDR3 protein once. The sample lists under 600,000 distinct CDR3 sequences; about 15% were seen once. This CDR3 is 12 amino acids long. Per germline, CDR1 MNHEY and CDR2 SVGAGI. V lost 6 bases and J 2 bases, leaving 6 bases between the germline ends. Comments on this clonotype: The antigen is unknown.

The specimen was CD8+ T cells from PBMCs. This clonotype originated in a human donor in good health (CMV status not recorded). Some clones in this sample may be carry-over from other donors' samples. The chain uses TRBV6-5 and TRBJ2-3, with D unclear. CDR3 region: CASSPNTDTQYF. DNA of the CDR3: TGTGCCAGCAGCCCCAACACAGATACGCAGTATTTT.